The 14 T cell receptor beta chains below were found in one sample sequenced in a study of blood T cells in healthy people across ages. Primed by a sample-barcoded 5' primer and a J-beta primer mix, a second PCR proceeded for roughly 6 to 12 cycles. TCRdb processed the 5' RACE reads anew with MiXCR; each CDR3 protein has one entry. This table has 1.5 million to 2 million distinct CDR3 sequences, 49% appearing once. Source material: blood. The receptors come from a woman aged 40-49 years in good health.

The sample holds a few counts of this clonotype. The gene calls are TRBV20-1 and TRBJ2-1; TRBD2 might be the D (6 bases). V gave up 5 bases and J gave up 8 bases, with 16 bases separating them. The CDR3 consists of 13 residues. Germline values: CDR1 DFQATT, CDR2 SNEGSKA (reference sequence). CDR3 DNA sequence: TGCAGTGCTTGGACTAACGCGGAGGATGAGCAGTTCTTC. Protein product: CSAWTNAEDEQFF.

On this clonotype itself: One end of the junction fails to match germline, which may point to a read error. J is TRBJ2-1 and V is TRBV4-2; 12 nucleotides match TRBD2. Germline V CDR1 and CDR2: LGHNA, YNFKEQ. There are 17 residues in the CDR3. This CDR3 is CASGQDLLAGGPGEQFF. The CDR3 coding sequence is TGTGCCAGCGGCCAAGACCTTCTAGCGGGGGGGCCAGGTGAGCAGTTCTTC.

This clonotype was seen at least ten times. The chain carries TRBV7-2 and TRBJ2-5, with TRBD2 matching 11 bases. V lost 5 bases to trimming and J lost 2 bases; unmatched junction nucleotides: 7. The germline V gene encodes CDR1 SGHTA and CDR2 FQGNSA. The CDR3 has 16 amino acids. The CDR3 DNA sequence: TGTGCCAGCAGCCGTACTAGCGGGGGCAATCAAGAGACCCAGTACTTC. This gives the protein CASSRTSGGNQETQYF. The whole variable domain, filled in from reference TRBV7-2 and TRBJ2-5, reads GAGVSQSPSNKVTEKGKDVELRCDPISGHTALYWYRQSLGQGLEFLIYFQGNSAPDKSGLPSDRFSAERTGGSVSTLTIQRTQQEDSAVYLCASSRTSGGNQETQYFGPGTRLLVL.

The chain links TRBV6-5 to TRBJ2-5; a possible D gene is TRBD1 (5 bases). V lost 2 bases, J lost 1 base, and 8 bases lay in between. CDR3 length equals 14 residues. Germline V gene sequence: CDR1 MNHEY, CDR2 SVGAGI. CDR3 nucleotide sequence: TGTGCCAGCAGTTACGTAGGGGTCCAAGAGACCCAGTACTTC. Amino acid sequence: CASSYVGVQETQYF.

This clonotype was found once. The V call is TRBV10-3, the J call TRBJ2-1; 9 bases match TRBD2. Germline V gene data show CDR1 as ENHRY and CDR2 as SYGVKD. The CDR3 is 18 residues long. Trimming cost V 0 bases and J 9 bases; bases outside gene matches: 15. The CDR3 DNA reads TGTGCCATCAGTGAGTCTCCGGGTCTAGCGGGGATCGGCATTGAGCAGTTCTTC. Its protein product is CAISESPGLAGIGIEQFF.

The J gene is TRBJ2-7, the V gene TRBV20-1; no clear D gene. Germline V gene data show CDR1 as DFQATT and CDR2 as SNEGSKA (reference sequence). The ends were cut back, 6 bases at V and 6 bases at J, with 12 bases in the middle. The length of the CDR3 is 11 residues. The CDR3 DNA sequence: TGCAGTGCCCTAATGAATGTCGAGCAGTACTTC. Translated, it gives CSALMNVEQYF.

V usage is TRBV29-1 and J usage is TRBJ2-3, with TRBD1 matching over 7 bases. Germline V gene sequence: CDR1 SQVTM, CDR2 ANQGSEA. V dropped 7 bases and J dropped 2; count of bases not matched to a gene: 6. This CDR3 comprises 13 residues. For the CDR3, the DNA is TGCAGCGCCAAGGGACAGACCACAGATACGCAGTATTTT. This translates into CSAKGQTTDTQYF.

This clonotype was seen a few times. The chain combines TRBV7-2 with TRBJ2-4; TRBD1 is a possible D gene (6 bases). Germline lookup yields CDR1 SGHTA and CDR2 FQGNSA. V lost 2 bases to trimming and J lost 3 bases, with 14 bases between them. There are 16 residues in the CDR3. Written as DNA, the CDR3 is TGTGCCAGCAGCTTAAATCTGGGGGCTGTCAAAAACATTCAGTACTTC. It specifies CASSLNLGAVKNIQYF.

V gene TRBV6-5 combines with J gene TRBJ1-1, with D possibly matching TRBD1 (6 bases). The CDR3 totals 17 residues. Germline lookup yields CDR1 MNHEY and CDR2 SVGAGI. V dropped 4 bases and J dropped 2 bases, with 20 bases sitting between them. The chain's CDR3 is CASSSPSGTSLNTEAFF. DNA for the CDR3: TGTGCCAGCAGTTCCCCCTCCGGGACAAGTCTCAACACTGAAGCTTTCTTT.

This clonotype occurred a few times. The rearrangement links TRBV20-1 to TRBJ2-3; unclear D gene. V lost 3 bases to trimming and J lost 5 bases, with 12 bases between them. Germline V gene lookup returns CDR1 DFQATT and CDR2 SNEGSKA (reference sequence). This CDR3 is built from 13 residues. The CDR3 DNA reads as TGCAGTGCTAGTCCCGTTAGTCTAGATACGCAGTATTTT. Its translation is CSASPVSLDTQYF.

This clonotype was seen a handful of times. The chain employs TRBV11-2 and TRBJ1-6; 7 nucleotides match TRBD1. The V segment lost 3 bases and the J segment 8 bases; nucleotides outside the gene matches: 7. This CDR3 comprises 15 residues. CDR1 is SGHAT and CDR2 is FQNNGV in the germline V gene. The CDR3 here is CASSFLTGEDSPLHF. The CDR3 DNA reads TGTGCCAGCAGCTTCCTCACAGGGGAGGATTCACCCCTCCACTTT.

The chain links TRBV20-1 to TRBJ1-2; TRBD1 aligns across 10 bases. CDR3 length: 14 amino acids. Germline values: CDR1 DFQATT, CDR2 SNEGSKA (reference sequence). The V gene end was trimmed by 5 bases and the J gene end by 8 bases; junction bases not matched to a gene: 11. In DNA, the CDR3 is TGCAGTGCTGCCAAGGGACAGGGGTTTTTGGGCTACACCTTC. Protein: CSAAKGQGFLGYTF.

V and J are TRBV9 and TRBJ2-1; TRBD1 aligns across 12 bases. Germline V gene lookup returns CDR1 SGDLS and CDR2 YYNGEE. The CDR3 has 16 amino acids. The ends lost 3 bases at V and 8 bases at J; junction bases unmatched: 9. The CDR3 bases are TGTGCCAGCAGCGGACCGGGACAGGGGGCATCGGATGAGCAGTTCTTC. This sequence encodes CASSGPGQGASDEQFF. Full variable domain (outside the CDR3, taken from reference TRBV9 and TRBJ2-1): DSGVTQTPKHLITATGQRVTLRCSPRSGDLSVYWYQQSLDQGLQFLIQYYNGEERAKGNILERFSAQQFPDLHSELNLSSLELGDSALYFCASSGPGQGASDEQFFGPGTRLTVL.

Many counts were recorded for this clonotype. This chain connects TRBV20-1 to TRBJ2-7; D perhaps matches TRBD2 (6 bases). Germline CDR1 reads DFQATT; CDR2 reads SNEGSKA (reference sequence). This CDR3 has 12 amino acids. V was pared by 1 base and J by 3 bases, with 7 bases between. CDR3 coding DNA: TGCAGTGCTAGAGTGGGGGGCTACGAGCAGTACTTC. Amino acid sequence: CSARVGGYEQYF.